This T cell receptor beta chain was identified in a study of blood T cell repertoires in COVID-19. CDR3 length equals 11 residues. V was pared by 3 bases and J by 8 bases, with 7 bases between. The assay was immunoSEQ multiplex PCR, and TCRdb's table has in-frame clones only and misses some. The table has some 99,000 clones, about 80% seen once; the top ten hold around 6.7%. The chain links TRBV12-3 or TRBV12-4 to TRBJ1-2, with unresolved D. The sequencing input was peripheral blood. The clonotype was recovered from a woman aged 50 to 60 with acute or convalescent COVID-19. CDR3 DNA: TGTGCCAGCAGTTTGAGTAGCGGCTACACCTTC. As protein: CASSLSSGYTF.